The 5 T cell receptor beta chains reported below all come from one sample, sequenced in a study of cytomegalovirus exposure and HLA in healthy donors. Primers for the PCR totalled 60 Vbeta and 13 Jbeta. The data were produced by immunoSEQ multiplex PCR, yet TCRdb's version contains in-frame clones alone and is incomplete. The table lists approximately 97,000 clones, over 60% of them singletons. Specimen: PBMCs. These receptors all come from a male donor in good health and CMV-seropositive.

J is TRBJ2-5 and V is TRBV11-2; D may be TRBD2 (5 bases). Germline V gene sequence: CDR1 SGHAT, CDR2 FQNNGV. There are 13 residues in the CDR3. V was cut by 5 bases and J by 9 bases, with 16 bases left in between. The CDR3 coding sequence is TGTGCCAGCAGCCCGGAACTAGGAGTGGCCCAGTACTTC. Its protein is CASSPELGVAQYF.

The chain carries TRBV29-1 and TRBJ2-3; a weak D match, TRBD2 (5 bases). Trimming removed 5 bases from V and 10 bases from J, with 13 bases in between. Germline V gene data show CDR1 as SQVTM and CDR2 as ANQGSEA. This CDR3 region has 11 residues. In nucleotides, the CDR3 is TGCAGCGTTTTAGAGGGAACGGCGCAGTATTTT. It is translated as CSVLEGTAQYF.

This clone was detected only once. The J gene is TRBJ1-4, the V gene TRBV7-2, with D unclear. V was clipped by 2 bases and J by 5 bases, with 12 bases between them. Germline-derived CDR1 and CDR2 are SGHTA and FQGNSA. CDR3 size: 15 residues. CDR3 sequence: CASSLNRGGNEKLFF. The CDR3 bases are TGTGCCAGCAGCTTAAATCGCGGCGGAAATGAAAAACTGTTTTTT.

The V gene is TRBV7-9, the J gene TRBJ1-5; 10 bases line up with TRBD1. The ends lost 0 bases at V and 4 bases at J; junction bases unmatched: 9. Germline V gene sequence: CDR1 SEHNR, CDR2 FQNEAQ (reference sequence). This CDR3 region has 18 residues. In DNA, the CDR3 is TGTGCCAGCAGCTTAGCCTTGACAGGGGGCCGGACGAATCAGCCCCAGCATTTT. It specifies CASSLALTGGRTNQPQHF.

J is TRBJ1-5 and V is TRBV4-2; D may be TRBD1 (5 bases). Germline V gene sequence: CDR1 LGHNA, CDR2 YNFKEQ. Trimming shortened V by 1 base and J by 0 bases, and 16 bases separated the two germline ends. The CDR3 runs to 18 residues. The CDR3 DNA reads TGTGCCAGCAGCCAAGGTAGGCAGGGTGGGGATAGCAATCAGCCCCAGCATTTT. Protein product: CASSQGRQGGDSNQPQHF.